Listed below are T cell receptor beta chains from one sample, sequenced in a study of T cell responses to AZD1222 COVID-19 vaccine. Produced via immunoSEQ multiplex PCR; TCRdb's table is partial and in-frame only. The data contain some 150,000 clones, around 89% of them seen just once; the ten biggest clones take up around 16%. The source was peripheral blood, collected on day 0 of AZD1222 vaccination. These receptors were obtained from an adult in good health. The conserved cysteine and the conserved F or W are not part of the CDR3 here. Each record gives: clone size, J gene, V gene, CDR3 protein. Not every row has a clone size; where given, it reads once, few, many or a size class.

. | TRBJ1-1 | TRBV28 | ASSLPTGTANTEAF
. | TRBJ1-3 | TRBV11-2 | ASSRTGDSGNTIY
. | TRBJ2-7 | TRBV5-1 | ASSPHVISGVGRDEQY
. | TRBJ1-2 | TRBV4-1 | ASSPRARDGYT
. | TRBJ1-1 | TRBV11-3 | ASSLFGNTEAF
. | TRBJ2-1 | TRBV7-9 | ASRWTGVNEQF
. | TRBJ1-2 | TRBV18 | ASSPPSGRATSGYGYT
. | TRBJ2-1 | TRBV5-4 | ASSLGRDNEQF
. | TRBJ1-4 | TRBV5-1 | ASSWDRAPNEKLF
. | TRBJ2-7 | TRBV7-2 | ASSLASGTNYEQY
. | TRBJ1-2 | TRBV28 | ASSLLLGYT
. | TRBJ1-2 | TRBV4-1 | ASSPPDRLNYGYT
. | TRBJ2-4 | TRBV2 | ATFSAKNIQY
few | TRBJ1-1 | TRBV18 | ASSQITGNTEAF
. | TRBJ2-7 | TRBV6-4 | ASSDNRGLSYEQY
. | TRBJ1-3 | TRBV5-4 | ASSHDSYSGNTIY
. | TRBJ2-3 | TRBV7-3 | ASSRTAGRTDTQY
. | TRBJ1-1 | TRBV9 | ASSPGSGGNTEAF
. | TRBJ2-1 | TRBV21-1 | ASSKVAFDYNEQF
. | TRBJ2-7 | TRBV12-3/TRBV12-4 | ASSSVAYEQY
. | TRBJ1-2 | TRBV30 | AWGWDWGSGYT
. | TRBJ1-2 | TRBV2 | ASRGRVYGYT
. | TRBJ1-1 | TRBV29-1 | SATWTGNTEAF
. | TRBJ1-2 | TRBV9 | ASSVGGLAAGYT
. | TRBJ2-1 | TRBV18 | ASSPARGGNEQF
once | TRBJ1-4 | TRBV18 | ASSPSAGRANEKLF
. | TRBJ1-6 | TRBV3-1/TRBV3-2 | ASSPVGGANSPLH
. | TRBJ2-6 | TRBV12-5 | ASGSLSPPSGANVLT
. | TRBJ2-1 | TRBV7-3 | ASSLNPGGSGGFNEQF
. | TRBJ2-3 | TRBV5-1 | ASSSRPGLDSPDTQY
. | TRBJ1-1 | TRBV10-3 | ATSPQEMNTEAF
. | TRBJ1-4 | TRBV4-2 | ASSQDQDRYGPLLF
. | TRBJ1-6 | TRBV9 | ASSVGQLNSPLH
. | TRBJ2-5 | TRBV6-2/TRBV6-3 | ASSSRGGASWETQY
. | TRBJ1-2 | TRBV7-8 | ASSLSGAGGYT
. | TRBJ1-5 | TRBV7-8 | ASSRDSNQPQH
. | TRBJ1-5 | TRBV7-2 | ASSLQQGGQPQH
. | TRBJ1-1 | TRBV5-6 | ASSFRRGGISEAF
. | TRBJ2-7 | TRBV29-1 | SVEGHGTREQY
once | TRBJ1-2 | TRBV19 | ATNIRGSANGYT
. | TRBJ1-1 | TRBV3-1/TRBV3-2 | ASSQRQLNTEAF
. | TRBJ2-7 | TRBV3-1/TRBV3-2 | ASSQEGGSYEQY